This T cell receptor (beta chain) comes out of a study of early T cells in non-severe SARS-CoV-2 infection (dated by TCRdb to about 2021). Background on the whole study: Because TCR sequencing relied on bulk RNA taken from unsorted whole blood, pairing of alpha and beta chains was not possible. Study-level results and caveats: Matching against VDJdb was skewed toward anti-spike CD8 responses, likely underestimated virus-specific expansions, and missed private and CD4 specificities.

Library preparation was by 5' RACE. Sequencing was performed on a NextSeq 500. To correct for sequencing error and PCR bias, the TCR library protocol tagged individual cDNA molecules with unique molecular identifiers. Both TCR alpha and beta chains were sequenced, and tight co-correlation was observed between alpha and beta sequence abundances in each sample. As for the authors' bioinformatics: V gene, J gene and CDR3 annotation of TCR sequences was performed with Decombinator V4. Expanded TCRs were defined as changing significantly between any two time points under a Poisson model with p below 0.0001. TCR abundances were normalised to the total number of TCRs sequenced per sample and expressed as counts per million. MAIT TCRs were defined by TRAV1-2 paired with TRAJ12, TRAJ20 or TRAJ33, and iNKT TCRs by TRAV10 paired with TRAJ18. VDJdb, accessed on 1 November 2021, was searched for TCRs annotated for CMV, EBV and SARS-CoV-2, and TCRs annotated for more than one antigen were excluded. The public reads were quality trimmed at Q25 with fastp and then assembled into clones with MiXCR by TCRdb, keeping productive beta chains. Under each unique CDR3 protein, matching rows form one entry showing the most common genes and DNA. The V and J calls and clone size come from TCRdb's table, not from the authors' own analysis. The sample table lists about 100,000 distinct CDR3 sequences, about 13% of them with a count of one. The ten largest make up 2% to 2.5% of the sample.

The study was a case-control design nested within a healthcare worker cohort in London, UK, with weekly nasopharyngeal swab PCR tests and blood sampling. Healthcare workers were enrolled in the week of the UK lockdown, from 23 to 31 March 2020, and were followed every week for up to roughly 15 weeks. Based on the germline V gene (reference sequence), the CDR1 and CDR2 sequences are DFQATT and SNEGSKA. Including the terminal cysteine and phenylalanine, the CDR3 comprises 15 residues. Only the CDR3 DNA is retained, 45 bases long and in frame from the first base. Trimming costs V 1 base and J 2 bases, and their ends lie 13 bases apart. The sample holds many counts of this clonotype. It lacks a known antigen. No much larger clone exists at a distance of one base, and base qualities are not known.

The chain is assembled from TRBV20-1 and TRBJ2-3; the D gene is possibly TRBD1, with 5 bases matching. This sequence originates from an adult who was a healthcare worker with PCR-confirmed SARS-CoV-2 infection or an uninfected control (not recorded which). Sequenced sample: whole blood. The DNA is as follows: TGCAGTGCTAGAGTCCGCAGGGTAAACACAGATACGCAGTATTTT. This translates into CSARVRRVNTDTQYF.